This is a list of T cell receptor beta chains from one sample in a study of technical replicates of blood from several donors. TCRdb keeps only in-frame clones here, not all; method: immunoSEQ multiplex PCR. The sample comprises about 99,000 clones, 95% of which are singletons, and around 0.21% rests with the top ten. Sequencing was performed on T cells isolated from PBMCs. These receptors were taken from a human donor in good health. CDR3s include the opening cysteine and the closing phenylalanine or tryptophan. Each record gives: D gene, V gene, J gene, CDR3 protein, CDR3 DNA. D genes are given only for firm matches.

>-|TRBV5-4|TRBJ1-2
CASSLNPGLYGYTF
TGTGCCAGCAGCTTGAATCCAGGGCTCTATGGCTACACCTTC
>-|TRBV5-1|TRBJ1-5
CASSLGQNQPQHF
TGCGCCAGCAGCTTGGGGCAAAATCAGCCCCAGCATTTT
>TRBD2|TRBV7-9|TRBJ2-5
CASSPSGTQYF
TGTGCCAGCAGCCCTAGCGGGACCCAGTACTTC
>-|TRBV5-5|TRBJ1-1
CASSLRQGYTEAFF
TGTGCCAGCAGCTTAAGGCAGGGTTACACTGAAGCTTTCTTT
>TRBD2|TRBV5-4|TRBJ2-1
CASSLKLAGGSTYNEQFF
TGTGCCAGCAGCTTAAAACTAGCGGGGGGGAGTACCTACAATGAGCAGTTCTTC
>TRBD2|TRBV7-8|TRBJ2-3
CASSFLSGGVDTQYF
TGTGCCAGCAGCTTTTTAAGCGGGGGAGTAGATACGCAGTATTTT
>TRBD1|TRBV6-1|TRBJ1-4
CASSDRGPVEKLFF
TGTGCCAGCAGTGACAGGGGGCCTGTTGAAAAACTGTTTTTT
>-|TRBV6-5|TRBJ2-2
CASSFKYTNTGELFF
TGTGCCAGCAGTTTCAAATACACGAACACCGGGGAGCTGTTTTTT
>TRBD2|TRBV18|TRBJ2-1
CASSPKKGGTKRSSYNEQFF
TGTGCCAGCTCACCAAAGAAGGGCGGGACTAAAAGGAGCTCCTACAATGAGCAGTTCTTC
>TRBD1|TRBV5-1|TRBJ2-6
CASSYQGALKTGANVLTF
TGCGCCAGCAGCTACCAGGGGGCTCTAAAGACTGGGGCCAACGTCCTGACTTTC
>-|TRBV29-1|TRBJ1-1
CSVMTNTEAFF
TGCAGCGTAATGACAAACACTGAAGCTTTCTTT
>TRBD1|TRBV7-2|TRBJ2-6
CASSFTGTDSGANVLTF
TGTGCCAGCAGCTTTACCGGGACAGACTCTGGGGCCAACGTCCTGACTTTC
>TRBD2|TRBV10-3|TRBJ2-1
CAIRGLAGHNEQFF
TGTGCCATCAGGGGACTAGCGGGGCACAATGAGCAGTTCTTC
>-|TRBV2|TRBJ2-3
CASSEAVESSGTDTQYF
TGTGCCAGCAGTGAAGCGGTCGAGTCTAGCGGCACAGATACGCAGTATTTT
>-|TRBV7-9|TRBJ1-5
CASSFSTETHQPQHF
TGTGCCAGCAGCTTTTCCACGGAGACTCATCAGCCCCAGCATTTT
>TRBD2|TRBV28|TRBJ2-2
CASSFLGLEGAGELFF
TGTGCCAGCAGTTTCCTCGGACTAGAAGGGGCCGGGGAGCTGTTTTTT
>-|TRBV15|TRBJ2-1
CATSPHRGGGTGNEQFF
TGTGCCACCAGCCCCCACCGTGGGGGAGGCACAGGCAATGAGCAGTTCTTC